This entry concerns a single TCR beta chain. Its antigen is not identified. The data belong to a study of cytomegalovirus exposure and HLA in healthy donors. The primer mix had 60 Vbeta and 13 Jbeta primers. In the original analysis: Unique TCR beta chains totaled some 80 million in a later count, with 8.5 million to 12 million of them shared. Some clones are missing from TCRdb's copy, which holds only in-frame ones; the method was immunoSEQ multiplex PCR. The DNA gave D and trimming, while V, J and clone size come from that table. Of about 160,000 clones detected, 68% appear once; the ten largest clones hold around 4.5%. Study-wide results and limits: Productive status was seen about 90% or about 30% of the time for most TCR beta V segments in an earlier analysis.

CDR1 is SNHLY and CDR2 is FYNNEI in the germline V gene. There are 13 residues in the CDR3. The V end lost 6 bases, the J end lost 5 bases, and 10 bases lay between the germline ends. The sequencing input was PBMCs. This TCR derives from a woman younger than 30 in good health and CMV-seropositive. This chain uses TRBV2 with TRBJ1-4; D unclear. The CDR3 is CASSLRANEKLFF. As DNA, the CDR3 is TGTGCCAGCAGCCTCCGAGCAAATGAAAAACTGTTTTTT.